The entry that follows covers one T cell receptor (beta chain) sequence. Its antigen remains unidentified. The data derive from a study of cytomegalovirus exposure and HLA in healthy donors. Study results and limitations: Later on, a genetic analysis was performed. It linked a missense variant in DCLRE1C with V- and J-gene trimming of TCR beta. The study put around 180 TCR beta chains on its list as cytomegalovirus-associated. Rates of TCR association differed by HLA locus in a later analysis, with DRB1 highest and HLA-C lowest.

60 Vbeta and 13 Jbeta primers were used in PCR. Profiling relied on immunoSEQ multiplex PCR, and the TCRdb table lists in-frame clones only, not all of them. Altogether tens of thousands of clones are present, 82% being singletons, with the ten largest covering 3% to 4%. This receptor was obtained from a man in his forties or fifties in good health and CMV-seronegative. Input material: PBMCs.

In nucleotides, the CDR3 is TGTGCCAGCAGCCCCCGACAGGGAAACACCGGGGAGCTGTTTTTT. This encodes CASSPRQGNTGELFF. The chain carries TRBV5-4 and TRBJ2-2; 7 bases are shared with TRBD1. The V and J ends lost 4 bases and 2 bases, in that order; junction bases with no gene match: 5. The CDR3 spans 15 residues. CDR1 is SGHNT and CDR2 is YYREEE in the germline V gene (reference sequence).